Shown below are 6 T cell receptor beta chains from a single sample sequenced in a study of blood T cell repertoires in COVID-19. TCRdb's copy holds only in-frame clones and misses some; the assay was immunoSEQ multiplex PCR. Here the sample spans around 140,000 clones, 86% being singletons. The sequenced sample consisted of peripheral blood. The receptors stem from a woman aged 55-69 years with acute or convalescent COVID-19.

The chain has TRBV4-2 and TRBJ2-1; 7 nucleotides match TRBD2. Germline V CDR1 and CDR2: LGHNA, YNFKEQ. J was trimmed by 3 bases and V by 1 base; bases with no gene match: 12. The CDR3 has 18 residues. The chain's CDR3 is CASSQAAGSGGGYNEQFF. CDR3 bases: TGTGCCAGCAGCCAAGCAGCGGGTAGCGGCGGGGGCTACAATGAGCAGTTCTTC.

V gene TRBV7-2 combines with J gene TRBJ2-5; the D is unclear. V was pared by 2 bases and J by 0 bases, with 7 bases between. The CDR3 length is 14 residues. The germline V gene has CDR1 SGHTA and CDR2 FQGNSA. The CDR3 bases are TGTGCCAGCAGCTTAAGCCTAAACCAAGAGACCCAGTACTTC. This translates into CASSLSLNQETQYF.

The V gene is TRBV24-1, the J gene TRBJ1-5, with a weak D call TRBD1 (5 bases). Between the trimmed V and J ends, which lost 8 bases and 0 bases, there was a span of 7 bases. CDR3 length: 13 amino acids. CDR1 and CDR2 from the germline V gene are KGHDR and SFDVKD. The CDR3 spells CATTGGSNQPQHF. DNA for the CDR3: TGTGCCACCACCGGGGGTAGCAATCAGCCCCAGCATTTT.

The CDR3 DNA reads TGTGCCAGCAGCGAAACGGGACTGACGCAGTATTTT. Translated: CASSETGLTQYF. This sequence joins TRBV9 and TRBJ2-3; D is perhaps TRBD2 (6 bases). The CDR3 sequence is 12 residues long. V dropped 3 bases and J dropped 9 bases, with 11 bases sitting between them. Germline CDR1 and CDR2: SGDLS and YYNGEE.

In DNA, the CDR3 is TGTGCCAGCAGAAATCGAGGCAGTAGTAATTCACCCCTCCACTTT. This translates into CASRNRGSSNSPLHF. This chain uses TRBV28 with TRBJ1-6; D is ambiguous. V was pared by 6 bases and J by 6 bases, with 15 bases between. Per germline, CDR1 MDHEN and CDR2 SYDVKM. This CDR3 contains 15 residues.

The V gene is TRBV5-4, the J gene TRBJ2-5; 8 nucleotides align to TRBD1. This CDR3 is built from 13 residues. The V segment lost 4 bases and the J segment 5 bases; nucleotides outside the gene matches: 4. Germline V lookup: CDR1 SGHNT, CDR2 YYREEE (reference sequence). DNA of the CDR3: TGTGCCAGCAGCGGACAGGGTGCGGAGACCCAGTACTTC. Translating it yields CASSGQGAETQYF.